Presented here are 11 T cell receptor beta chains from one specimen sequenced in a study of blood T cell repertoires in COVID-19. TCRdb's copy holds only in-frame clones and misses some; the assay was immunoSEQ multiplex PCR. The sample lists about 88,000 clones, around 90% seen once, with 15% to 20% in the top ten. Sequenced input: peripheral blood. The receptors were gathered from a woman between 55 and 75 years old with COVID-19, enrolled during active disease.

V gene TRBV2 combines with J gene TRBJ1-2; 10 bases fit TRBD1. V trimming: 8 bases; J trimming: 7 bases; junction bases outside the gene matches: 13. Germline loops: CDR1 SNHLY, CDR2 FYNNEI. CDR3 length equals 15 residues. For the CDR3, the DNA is TGTGCCAGCCAGGATCGGACAGGGGGGGTTATTGGCTACACCTTC. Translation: CASQDRTGGVIGYTF.

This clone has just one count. The CDR3 here is CASSQDGRIGEKLFF. CDR3 sequence (DNA): TGCGCCAGCAGCCAAGATGGGAGGATAGGGGAAAAACTGTTTTTT. This sequence joins TRBV4-3 and TRBJ1-4; no clear D. V was pared by 0 bases and J by 8 bases, with 13 bases between. CDR3 length: 15 residues. The V gene's germline CDR1 is LGHNA and CDR2 YSLEER.

CDR3 sequence reads: CASSWDRDNSPLHF. The CDR3, as DNA: TGTGCCAGCAGCTGGGACAGGGATAATTCACCCCTCCACTTT. The rearrangement links TRBV6-1 to TRBJ1-6; 9 bases are shared with TRBD1. The CDR3 has 14 residues. V was clipped by 6 bases and J by 5 bases; unmatched bases: 2. The germline gives CDR1 MNHNS, CDR2 SASEGT.

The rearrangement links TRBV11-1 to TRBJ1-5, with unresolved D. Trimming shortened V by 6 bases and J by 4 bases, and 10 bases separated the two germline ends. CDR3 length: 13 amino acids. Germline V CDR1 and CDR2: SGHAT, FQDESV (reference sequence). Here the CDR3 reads CASSQNRNQPQHF. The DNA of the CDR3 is TGTGCCAGCAGTCAAAACCGGAATCAGCCCCAGCATTTT.

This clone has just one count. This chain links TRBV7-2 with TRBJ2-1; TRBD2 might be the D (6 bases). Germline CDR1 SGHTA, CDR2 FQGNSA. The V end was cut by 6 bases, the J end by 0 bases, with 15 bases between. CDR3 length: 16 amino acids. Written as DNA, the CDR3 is TGTGCCAGCAGTTCCGCGGGGACCGCCTCCTACAATGAGCAGTTCTTC. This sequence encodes CASSSAGTASYNEQFF.

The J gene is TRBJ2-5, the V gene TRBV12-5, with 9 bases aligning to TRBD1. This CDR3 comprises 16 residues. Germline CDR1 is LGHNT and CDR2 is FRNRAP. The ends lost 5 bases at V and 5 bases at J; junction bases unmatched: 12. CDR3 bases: TGTGCTAGTGGTCTCAACAGGGGGCTTAGCTTTGAGACCCAGTACTTC. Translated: CASGLNRGLSFETQYF.

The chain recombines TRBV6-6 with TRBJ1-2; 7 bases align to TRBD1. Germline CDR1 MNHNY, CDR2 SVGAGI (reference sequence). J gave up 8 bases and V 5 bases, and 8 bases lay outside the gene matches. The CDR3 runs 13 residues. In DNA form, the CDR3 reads TGTGCCAGCAGTCGACAGGGAAGGAGCGGCTACACCTTC. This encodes CASSRQGRSGYTF.

The CDR3 region is CASSLTRGLGGYTF. The CDR3 nucleotides are TGTGCCAGCAGCTTGACCAGGGGGTTAGGGGGCTACACCTTC. This chain links TRBV5-4 with TRBJ1-2, with 7 positions matching TRBD1. The CDR3 is made up of 14 amino acids. CDR1 and CDR2 (germline): SGHNT, YYREEE (reference sequence). Trimming cost V 1 base and J 8 bases; bases outside gene matches: 8.

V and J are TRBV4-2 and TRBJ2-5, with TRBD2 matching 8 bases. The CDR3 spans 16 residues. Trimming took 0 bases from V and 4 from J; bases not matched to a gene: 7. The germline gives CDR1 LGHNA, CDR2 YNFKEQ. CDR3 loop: CASSQDSRGGRETQYF. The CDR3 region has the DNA TGTGCCAGCAGCCAAGACTCACGGGGGGGACGAGAGACCCAGTACTTC.

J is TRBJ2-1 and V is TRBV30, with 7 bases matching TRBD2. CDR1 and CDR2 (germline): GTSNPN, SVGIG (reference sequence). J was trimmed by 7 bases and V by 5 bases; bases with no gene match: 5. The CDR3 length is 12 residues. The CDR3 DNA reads TGTGCCTGGGCTATGGGGGGGAATGAGCAGTTCTTC. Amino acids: CAWAMGGNEQFF. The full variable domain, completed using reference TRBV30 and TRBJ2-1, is SQTIHQWPATLVQPVGSPLSLECTVEGTSNPNLYWYRQAAGRGLQLLFYSVGIGQISSEVPQNLSASRPQDRQFILSSKKLLLSDSGFYLCAWAMGGNEQFFGPGTRLTVL.

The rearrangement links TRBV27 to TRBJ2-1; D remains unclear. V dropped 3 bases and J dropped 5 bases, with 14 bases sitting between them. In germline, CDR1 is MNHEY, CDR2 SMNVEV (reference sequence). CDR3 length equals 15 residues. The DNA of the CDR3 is TGTGCCAGCAGTTTTGGGTTACTACTCGACAATGAGCAGTTCTTC. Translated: CASSFGLLLDNEQFF.